A selection of T cell receptor beta chains follows, all from one sample in a study of cytomegalovirus exposure and HLA in healthy donors. Clones were read by immunoSEQ multiplex PCR, and TCRdb kept only the in-frame ones, dropping some. This table has about 190,000 clones, around 75% appearing once. Sequenced: PBMCs. The receptors here all came from a woman in her twenties or thirties in good health and CMV-seronegative. The CDR3 runs from the conserved cysteine through the conserved F or W. D genes are given only for firm matches.

CDR3 protein: CASRTGPTPSNTGELFF
J gene: TRBJ2-2
D gene: TRBD1
V gene: TRBV5-1

CDR3 protein: CASSWGGRMSSYEQYF
J gene: TRBJ2-7
D gene: NA
V gene: TRBV5-1

CDR3 protein: CASSLRTKSYNEQFF
J gene: TRBJ2-1
D gene: NA
V gene: TRBV7-9

CDR3 protein: CASSPRFYGYTF
J gene: TRBJ1-2
D gene: NA
V gene: TRBV5-6

CDR3 protein: CASSLVVGGMETQYF
J gene: TRBJ2-5
D gene: NA
V gene: TRBV11-2

CDR3 protein: CASSPVQGTLNEQFF
J gene: TRBJ2-1
D gene: NA
V gene: TRBV14

CDR3 protein: CASSPDRSSGNTIYF
J gene: TRBJ1-3
D gene: TRBD1
V gene: TRBV2

CDR3 protein: CASSYSSYEQYF
J gene: NA
D gene: NA
V gene: TRBV5-6

CDR3 protein: CASSRTENTEAFF
J gene: TRBJ1-1
D gene: NA
V gene: TRBV6-5

CDR3 protein: CSPWGLAGEQFF
J gene: TRBJ2-1
D gene: TRBD2
V gene: TRBV29-1

CDR3 protein: CASSIAGLNTEAFF
J gene: TRBJ1-1
D gene: NA
V gene: TRBV19

CDR3 protein: CASSGGTARGDEQFF
J gene: TRBJ2-1
D gene: NA
V gene: TRBV9

CDR3 protein: CASSWGTGDNQPQHF
J gene: TRBJ1-5
D gene: TRBD1
V gene: TRBV5-1

CDR3 protein: CASSQVIGGAYIQYF
J gene: TRBJ2-4
D gene: TRBD2
V gene: TRBV4-1

CDR3 protein: CASSQGSSGYNEQFF
J gene: TRBJ2-1
D gene: TRBD2
V gene: TRBV4-2

CDR3 protein: CASTGVSGANVLTF
J gene: TRBJ2-6
D gene: NA
V gene: TRBV5-1

CDR3 protein: CASSLYSYGYTF
J gene: TRBJ1-2
D gene: NA
V gene: TRBV5-6

CDR3 protein: CASSLSPRYEQYF
J gene: TRBJ2-7
D gene: NA
V gene: TRBV7-3

CDR3 protein: CAWSSHYDWTSGNNEQFF
J gene: TRBJ2-1
D gene: TRBD2
V gene: TRBV30

CDR3 protein: CASSPDYRGKGTEAFF
J gene: TRBJ1-1
D gene: TRBD1
V gene: TRBV19

CDR3 protein: CASSFDQGTEAFF
J gene: TRBJ1-1
D gene: NA
V gene: TRBV7-9

CDR3 protein: CASSIPGQGNTEAFF
J gene: TRBJ1-1
D gene: NA
V gene: TRBV21-1

CDR3 protein: CASSWTATPPGELFF
J gene: TRBJ2-2
D gene: NA
V gene: TRBV7-9

CDR3 protein: CASSRGQGQRSPQHF
J gene: TRBJ1-5
D gene: TRBD1
V gene: TRBV18

CDR3 protein: CASSEWRAGGNTEQYF
J gene: TRBJ2-7
D gene: NA
V gene: TRBV10-1

CDR3 protein: CASSGRGWHQPQHF
J gene: TRBJ1-5
D gene: NA
V gene: TRBV6-1

CDR3 protein: CASSPGTSTDTQYF
J gene: TRBJ2-3
D gene: NA
V gene: TRBV11-3

CDR3 protein: CASTTQGDTEAFF
J gene: TRBJ1-1
D gene: TRBD1
V gene: TRBV19

CDR3 protein: CASSPLRGGNEKLFF
J gene: TRBJ1-4
D gene: NA
V gene: TRBV7-9

CDR3 protein: CASKGVEIETQYF
J gene: TRBJ2-5
D gene: NA
V gene: TRBV6-6

CDR3 protein: CASSEATGYLNYGYTF
J gene: TRBJ1-2
D gene: TRBD1
V gene: TRBV2